This T cell receptor (beta chain) appears in the sequencing data of a study of patients and donors after allogeneic stem cell transplantation. TCRdb re-called the RT-PCR reads with MiXCR, one entry per CDR3 protein. The sample consists of about a million distinct CDR3 sequences, around 17% of them appearing once. This clonotype was counted at least ten times. The CDR3 runs 14 residues. The chain employs TRBV21-1 and TRBJ2-7; TRBD2 was called by the table and not checked on the DNA. TRBV21-1 is a pseudogene segment. This clonotype was obtained from a human donor who was either an allogeneic HSCT recipient or a stem cell or donor lymphocyte infusion donor (not recorded which). It is not recorded whose cells these are; they may come from a transplant donor. Material for sequencing was blood, either unsorted or a sorted T cell fraction (not recorded which). CDR3 nucleotides: TGTGCCAGCAGCATACTAGCGGGTCCCTACGAGCAGTACTTC. This codes for CASSILAGPYEQYF.